The sequence of this T cell receptor gamma chain was determined in a study of gamma-delta T cells after stem cell transplantation. The CDR3 contains 14 residues. The V and J ends lost 4 bases and 3 bases, in that order; junction bases with no gene match: 9. Per germline, CDR1 GITISATS and CDR2 ISYDGTV (reference sequence). TCRdb redid the clone calls on the RT-PCR reads with CATT. Of around 3,500 gamma-chain clones listed, under 5% are singletons. The J gene is TRGJ1 or TRGJ2, the V gene TRGV9. This TCR came from a human donor. It is not recorded whose cells these are; they may come from a transplant donor. Sequences were obtained from gamma-delta T cells. The CDR3, as DNA: TGTGCCTTGTGGGACGAAATTATTTATTATAAGAAACTCTTT. It encodes CALWDEIIYYKKLF.